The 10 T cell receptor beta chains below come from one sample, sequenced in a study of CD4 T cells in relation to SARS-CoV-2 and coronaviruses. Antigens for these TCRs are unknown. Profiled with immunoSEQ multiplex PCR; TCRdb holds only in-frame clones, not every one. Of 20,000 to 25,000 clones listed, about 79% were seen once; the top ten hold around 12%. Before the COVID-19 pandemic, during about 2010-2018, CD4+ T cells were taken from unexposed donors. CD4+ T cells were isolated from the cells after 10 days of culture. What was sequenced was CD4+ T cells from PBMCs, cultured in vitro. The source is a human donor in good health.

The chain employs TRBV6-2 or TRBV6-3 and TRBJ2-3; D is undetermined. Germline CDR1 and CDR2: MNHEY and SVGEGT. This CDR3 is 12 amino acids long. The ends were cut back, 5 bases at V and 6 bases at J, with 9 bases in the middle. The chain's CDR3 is CASSHLPDTQYF. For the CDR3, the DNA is TGTGCCAGCAGTCACCTGCCGGATACGCAGTATTTT.

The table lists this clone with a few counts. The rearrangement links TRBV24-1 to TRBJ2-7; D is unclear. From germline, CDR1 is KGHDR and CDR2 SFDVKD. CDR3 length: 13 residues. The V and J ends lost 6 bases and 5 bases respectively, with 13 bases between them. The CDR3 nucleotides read TGTGCCACCAGTTTGTCGGGTTCCCACGAGCAGTACTTC. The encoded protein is CATSLSGSHEQYF.

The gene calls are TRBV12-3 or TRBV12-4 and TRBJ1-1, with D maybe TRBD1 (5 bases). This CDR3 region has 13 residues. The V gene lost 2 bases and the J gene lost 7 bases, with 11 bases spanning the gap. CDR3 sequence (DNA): TGTGCCAGCAGTTTATCCAGGGTCGATGAAGCTTTCTTT. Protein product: CASSLSRVDEAFF.

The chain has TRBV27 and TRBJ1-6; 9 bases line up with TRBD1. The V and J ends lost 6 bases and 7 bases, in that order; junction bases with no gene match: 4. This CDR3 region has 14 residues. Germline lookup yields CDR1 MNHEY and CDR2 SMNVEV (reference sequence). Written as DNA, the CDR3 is TGTGCCAGCAGGGGACAGGGATTCAATTCACCCCTCCACTTT. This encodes CASRGQGFNSPLHF.

CDR3 residues: CAVSQAGELFF. In DNA form, the CDR3 reads TGTGCCGTATCACAAGCCGGGGAGCTGTTTTTT. The J gene is TRBJ2-2, the V gene TRBV24-1, with unresolved D. The CDR3 is made up of 11 amino acids. The germline V gene has CDR1 KGHDR and CDR2 SFDVKD. V was trimmed by 12 bases and J by 6 bases, leaving 10 bases between them.

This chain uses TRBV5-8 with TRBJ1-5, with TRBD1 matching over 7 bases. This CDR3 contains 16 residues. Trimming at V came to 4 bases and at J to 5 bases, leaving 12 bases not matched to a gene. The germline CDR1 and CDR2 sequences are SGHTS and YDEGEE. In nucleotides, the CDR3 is TGTGCCAGCAGCCCCGCCTCCAGGGGGGCCTATCAGCCCCAGCATTTT. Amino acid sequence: CASSPASRGAYQPQHF.

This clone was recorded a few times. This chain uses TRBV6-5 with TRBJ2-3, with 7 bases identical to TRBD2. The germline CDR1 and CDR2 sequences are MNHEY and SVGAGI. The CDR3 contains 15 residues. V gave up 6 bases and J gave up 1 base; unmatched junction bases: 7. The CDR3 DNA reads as TGTGCCAGCAGATCCGGGACTACACGCACAGATACGCAGTATTTT. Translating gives CASRSGTTRTDTQYF.

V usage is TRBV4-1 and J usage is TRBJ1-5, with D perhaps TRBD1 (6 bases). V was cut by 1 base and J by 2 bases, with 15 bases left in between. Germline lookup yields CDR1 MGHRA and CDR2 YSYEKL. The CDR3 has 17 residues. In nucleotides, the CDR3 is TGCGCCAGCAGCCAAGCCCCCGGGGGCGCTGGCAATCAGCCCCAGCATTTT. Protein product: CASSQAPGGAGNQPQHF.

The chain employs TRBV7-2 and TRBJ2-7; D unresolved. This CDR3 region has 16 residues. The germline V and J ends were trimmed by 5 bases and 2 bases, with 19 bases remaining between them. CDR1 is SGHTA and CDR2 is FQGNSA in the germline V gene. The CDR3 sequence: CASSLLSVGPTYEQYF. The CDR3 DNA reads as TGTGCCAGCAGCCTACTTTCGGTTGGACCCACCTACGAGCAGTACTTC. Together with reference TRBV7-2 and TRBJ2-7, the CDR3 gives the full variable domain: GAGVSQSPSNKVTEKGKDVELRCDPISGHTALYWYRQSLGQGLEFLIYFQGNSAPDKSGLPSDRFSAERTGGSVSTLTIQRTQQEDSAVYLCASSLLSVGPTYEQYFGPGTRLTVT.

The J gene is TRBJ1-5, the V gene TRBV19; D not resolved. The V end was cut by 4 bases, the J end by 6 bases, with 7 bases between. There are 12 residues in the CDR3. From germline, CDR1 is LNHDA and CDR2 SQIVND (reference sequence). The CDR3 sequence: CASSKGFQPQHF. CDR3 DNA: TGTGCCAGTAGTAAGGGTTTTCAGCCCCAGCATTTT.